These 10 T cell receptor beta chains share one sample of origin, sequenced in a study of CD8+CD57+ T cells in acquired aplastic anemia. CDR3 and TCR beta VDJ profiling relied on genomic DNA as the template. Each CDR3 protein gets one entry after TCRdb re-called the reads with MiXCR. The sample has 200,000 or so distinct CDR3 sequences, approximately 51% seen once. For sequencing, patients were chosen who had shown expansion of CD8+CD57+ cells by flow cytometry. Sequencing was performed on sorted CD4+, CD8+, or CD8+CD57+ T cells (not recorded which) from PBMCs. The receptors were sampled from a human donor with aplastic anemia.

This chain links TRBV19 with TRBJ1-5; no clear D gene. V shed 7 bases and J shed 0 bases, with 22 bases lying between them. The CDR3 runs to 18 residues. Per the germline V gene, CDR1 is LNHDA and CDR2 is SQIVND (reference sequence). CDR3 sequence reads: CASTPPLPPSGSNQPQHF. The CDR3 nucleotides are TGTGCCAGTACCCCACCGCTCCCGCCTTCAGGTAGCAATCAGCCCCAGCATTTT.

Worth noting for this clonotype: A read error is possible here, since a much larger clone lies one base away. Here the CDR3 DNA reads TGTGCCAGCAGAGCCCCAGGGGGTAAGCAGTTCTTC. Its translation is CASRAPGGKQFF. The chain couples TRBV7-9 to TRBJ2-1, with TRBD1 matching 7 bases. Germline V gene sequence: CDR1 SEHNR, CDR2 FQNEAQ (reference sequence). This CDR3 comprises 12 residues. The ends lost 6 bases at V and 11 bases at J; junction bases unmatched: 7. Full variable domain (rest looked up from reference TRBV7-9 and TRBJ2-1): DTGVSQNPRHKITKRGQNVTFRCDPISEHNRLYWYRQTLGQGPEFLTYFQNEAQLEKSRLLSDRFSAERPKGSFSTLEIQRTEQGDSAMYLCASRAPGGKQFFGPGTRLTVL.

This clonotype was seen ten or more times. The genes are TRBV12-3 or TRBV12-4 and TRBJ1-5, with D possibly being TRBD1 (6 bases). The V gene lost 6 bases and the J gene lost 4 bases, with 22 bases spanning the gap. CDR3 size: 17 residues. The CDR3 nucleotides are TGTGCCAGCAGCCCCCCAAATACAGGGATCGGGAATCAGCCCCAGCATTTT. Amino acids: CASSPPNTGIGNQPQHF.

The CDR3 here is CATRRTGFEETQHF. CDR3 DNA: TGTGCCACCAGACGGACGGGATTTGAGGAGACCCAGCATTTT. This chain uses TRBV15 with TRBJ1-5; no clear D gene. V was cut by 6 bases and J by 11 bases, with 20 bases left in between. The CDR3 consists of 14 residues. CDR1 is LNHNV, CDR2 YYDKDF, per germline (reference sequence).

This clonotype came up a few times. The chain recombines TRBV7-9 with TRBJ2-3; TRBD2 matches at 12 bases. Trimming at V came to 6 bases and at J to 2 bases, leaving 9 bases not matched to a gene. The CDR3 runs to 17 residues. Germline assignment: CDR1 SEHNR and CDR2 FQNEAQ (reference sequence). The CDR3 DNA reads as TGTGCCAGCAGTTCCACGACTAGCGGGGGCCCCACAGATACGCAGTATTTT. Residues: CASSSTTSGGPTDTQYF.

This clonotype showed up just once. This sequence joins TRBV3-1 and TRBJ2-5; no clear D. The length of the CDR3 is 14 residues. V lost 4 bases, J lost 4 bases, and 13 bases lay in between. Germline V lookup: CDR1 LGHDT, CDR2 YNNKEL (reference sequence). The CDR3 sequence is CASSLRRRGETQYF. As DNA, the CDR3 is TGTGCCAGCAGCCTACGCCGGAGAGGAGAGACCCAGTACTTC.

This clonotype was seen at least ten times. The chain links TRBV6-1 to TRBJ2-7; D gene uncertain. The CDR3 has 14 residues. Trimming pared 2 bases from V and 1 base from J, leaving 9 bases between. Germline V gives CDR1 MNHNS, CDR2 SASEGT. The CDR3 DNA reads TGTGCCAGCAGTGAAACCCCCGAATCCTACGAGCAGTACTTC. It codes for CASSETPESYEQYF.

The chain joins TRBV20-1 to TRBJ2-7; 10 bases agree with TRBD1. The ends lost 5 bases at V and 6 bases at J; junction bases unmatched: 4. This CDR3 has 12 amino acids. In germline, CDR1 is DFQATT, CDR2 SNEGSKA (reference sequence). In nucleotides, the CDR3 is TGCAGTGCTGGACAGGGGGACGTCGAGCAGTACTTC. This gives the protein CSAGQGDVEQYF.

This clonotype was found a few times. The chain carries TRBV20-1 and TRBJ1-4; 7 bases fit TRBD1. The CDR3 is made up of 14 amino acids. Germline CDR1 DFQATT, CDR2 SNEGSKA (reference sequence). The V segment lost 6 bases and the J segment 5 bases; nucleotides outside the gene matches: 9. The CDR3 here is CSARIGGHNEKLFF. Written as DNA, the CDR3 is TGCAGTGCCCGTATAGGGGGCCACAATGAAAAACTGTTTTTT.

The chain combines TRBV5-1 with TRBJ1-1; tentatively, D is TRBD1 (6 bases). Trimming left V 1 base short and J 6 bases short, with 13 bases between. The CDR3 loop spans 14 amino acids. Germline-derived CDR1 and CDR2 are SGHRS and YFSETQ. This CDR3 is CASSLFQGLAEAFF. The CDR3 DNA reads TGCGCCAGCAGCTTGTTCCAGGGGCTCGCTGAAGCTTTCTTT.